Following are 27 T cell receptor beta chains from one sample sequenced in a study of cytomegalovirus exposure and HLA in healthy donors (dated by TCRdb to the late 2010s). Library preparation was by the immunoSEQ multiplex PCR assay. For the multiplex PCR, a mixture combining 60 forward primers for TCR Vbeta segments and 13 reverse primers for TCR Jbeta segments was used. TCRdb mirrors the immuneACCESS table, restricted to in-frame sequences. Some clones are absent from its copies; in checked studies, under half trace to an unresolved V gene, and the reason for the others is unknown. A total of 110,000 to 150,000 clones appear in this sample, approximately 80% of them only once. The top ten clonotypes cover about 4.4% of the sample. Material: PBMCs. The receptors were gathered from a man aged 35 to 55 in good health and CMV-seronegative.

The rearrangement links TRBV28 to TRBJ1-5, with a tentative D call TRBD1 (5 bases). This CDR3 comprises 21 residues. Trimming removed 2 bases from V and 3 bases from J, with 29 bases in between. Germline CDR1 reads MDHEN; CDR2 reads SYDVKM. For the CDR3, the DNA is TGTGCCAGCAGTTTAAGAAGAGGACAAGGCCAGAGCACTCTCTACAATCAGCCCCAGCATTTT. It encodes CASSLRRGQGQSTLYNQPQHF.

In its sample, this clone was seen a few times. The gene calls are TRBV28 and TRBJ2-5; 8 bases fit TRBD1. The V segment lost 5 bases and the J segment 1 base; nucleotides outside the gene matches: 15. The CDR3 is made up of 18 amino acids. CDR1 and CDR2 from the germline V gene are MDHEN and SYDVKM. The CDR3 loop reads CASSAPSTGAASQETQYF. CDR3 bases: TGTGCCAGCAGTGCTCCGTCGACAGGGGCCGCCTCCCAAGAGACCCAGTACTTC.

This clone has just one count. The chain employs TRBV14 and TRBJ2-2; a possible D gene is TRBD1 (5 bases). CDR1 is SGHDN and CDR2 is FVKESK in the germline V gene. Trimming took off 4 bases at V and 6 bases at J, with 9 bases between the two ends. CDR3 size: 13 residues. In nucleotides, the CDR3 is TGTGCCAGCAGCCCCGCAGGGCCCGGGGAGCTGTTTTTT. Amino acids: CASSPAGPGELFF.

This chain connects TRBV7-2 to TRBJ2-1; D gene unclear. Trimming pared 1 base from V and 9 bases from J, leaving 10 bases between. Germline V gene sequence: CDR1 SGHTA, CDR2 FQGNSA. The CDR3 has 13 residues. In nucleotides, the CDR3 is TGTGCCAGCAGCTTAGACCCGGGTTTTGAGCAGTTCTTC. Amino acids: CASSLDPGFEQFF.

This clone was observed once. CDR3 residues: CASSLALIRTGELFF. The CDR3 DNA reads as TGTGCCAGCAGCTTAGCGCTAATACGGACCGGGGAGCTGTTTTTT. The V call is TRBV7-2, the J call TRBJ2-2; D remains unclear. This CDR3 has 15 amino acids. Germline V gene sequence: CDR1 SGHTA, CDR2 FQGNSA. Trimming took off 0 bases at V and 5 bases at J, with 10 bases between the two ends.

The chain has TRBV9 and TRBJ2-7; 8 bases are a match to TRBD1. The V gene's germline CDR1 is SGDLS and CDR2 YYNGEE. The V and J ends lost 3 bases and 3 bases, in that order; junction bases with no gene match: 2. The CDR3 loop spans 13 amino acids. CDR3 amino acids: CASSAGTGYEQYF. The CDR3 region has the DNA TGTGCCAGCAGCGCAGGGACAGGCTACGAGCAGTACTTC.

This chain connects TRBV7-9 to TRBJ2-5, with 11 nucleotides matching TRBD1. Trimming took 7 bases from V and 3 from J; bases not matched to a gene: 10. The CDR3 loop spans 16 amino acids. Germline values: CDR1 SEHNR, CDR2 FQNEAQ (reference sequence). The CDR3 bases are TGTGCCAGCACCTCCTGGACAGGGGGCGGGAAAGAGACCCAGTACTTC. This encodes CASTSWTGGGKETQYF.

The gene calls are TRBV6-6 and TRBJ2-2; D is ambiguous. CDR3 length: 14 amino acids. V dropped 0 bases and J dropped 3 bases, with 5 bases sitting between them. Germline V gene sequence: CDR1 MNHNY, CDR2 SVGAGI (reference sequence). The CDR3 nucleotides are TGTGCCAGCAGTTACTCCCCTCACACCGGGGAGCTGTTTTTT. It codes for CASSYSPHTGELFF.

In this sample, this clone turned up a few times. V gene TRBV7-7 combines with J gene TRBJ2-7; TRBD1 matches 10 bases. Losses at the gene ends were 5 bases for V and 7 bases for J; bases not matched to a gene: 11. The CDR3 has 15 amino acids. Per the germline V gene, CDR1 is SSHAT and CDR2 is FNYEAQ (reference sequence). This CDR3 is CASSPGDRGLGEQYF. DNA of the CDR3: TGTGCCAGCAGCCCTGGCGACAGGGGGCTGGGAGAGCAGTACTTC.

V usage is TRBV2 and J usage is TRBJ1-2; 7 bases fit TRBD1. CDR3 size: 14 residues. The germline gives CDR1 SNHLY, CDR2 FYNNEI. Losses at the gene ends were 7 bases for V and 7 bases for J; bases not matched to a gene: 12. CDR3 in DNA: TGTGCCAGCACTACTGACAGGGTGGGATCTGGCTACACCTTC. Translating it yields CASTTDRVGSGYTF.

The genes are TRBV28 and TRBJ2-7; 10 positions agree with TRBD1. The trim removed 5 bases at V and 4 bases at J, leaving 2 bases unmatched. Looked up from germline, CDR1 is MDHEN and CDR2 is SYDVKM. CDR3 size: 13 residues. CDR3 sequence: CASSAGQGYEQYF. The CDR3 coding sequence is TGTGCCAGCAGTGCGGGACAGGGGTACGAGCAGTACTTC.

For this clone: The junction and the germline gene differ at one end; a read error may be behind it. CDR3: CSSSLIRGYGYTF. As DNA, the CDR3 is TGTTCCAGCAGCTTAATCCGGGGCTATGGCTACACCTTC. The chain has TRBV7-9 and TRBJ1-2; D gene ambiguous. The CDR3 runs to 13 residues. In germline, CDR1 is SEHNR, CDR2 FQNEAQ (reference sequence).

The genes are TRBV15 and TRBJ1-5; 9 positions agree with TRBD1. There are 15 residues in the CDR3. Germline V gives CDR1 LNHNV, CDR2 YYDKDF (reference sequence). V lost 6 bases and J lost 0; bases outside the gene matches: 3. The CDR3 loop is CATRQGAISNQPQHF. DNA for the CDR3: TGTGCCACCAGACAGGGGGCCATTAGCAATCAGCCCCAGCATTTT.

The chain links TRBV19 to TRBJ2-3; 7 bases align to TRBD1. There are 16 residues in the CDR3. Germline CDR1 reads LNHDA; CDR2 reads SQIVND (reference sequence). V was clipped by 5 bases and J by 0 bases; unmatched bases: 8. CDR3 nucleotides: TGTGCCAGTAGTCCCAGTGGACAGGCAAGCACAGATACGCAGTATTTT. Amino acid sequence: CASSPSGQASTDTQYF.

This clone was found many times. The V call is TRBV6-1, the J call TRBJ1-2; 9 bases are shared with TRBD1. This CDR3 region has 20 residues. The germline V gene encodes CDR1 MNHNS and CDR2 SASEGT. With 2 bases clipped from V and 6 bases from J, the junction kept 22 bases outside the gene matches. CDR3 protein: CASSEWTSGTGLLVGDGYTF. The DNA of the CDR3 is TGTGCCAGCAGTGAATGGACCTCCGGGACAGGGTTGTTAGTAGGGGATGGCTACACCTTC.

The chain joins TRBV19 to TRBJ2-6; 12 bases agree with TRBD2. The ends lost 6 bases at V and 0 bases at J; junction bases unmatched: 12. The V gene's germline CDR1 is LNHDA and CDR2 SQIVND (reference sequence). The CDR3 runs to 20 residues. The CDR3 region has the DNA TGTGCCAGTAGGCTTGCCGGGACTAGCGGGCTAAACTCTGGGGCCAACGTCCTGACTTTC. Encoded protein: CASRLAGTSGLNSGANVLTF.

This clone was seen a handful of times. The chain links TRBV6-6 to TRBJ1-1; possible D gene TRBD1, 6 bases. The V gene's germline CDR1 is MNHNY and CDR2 SVGAGI (reference sequence). V lost 8 bases, J lost 4 bases, and 14 bases lay in between. CDR3 length equals 13 residues. CDR3 region: CASFSGASTEAFF. DNA for the CDR3: TGTGCCAGCTTTTCAGGGGCGAGCACTGAAGCTTTCTTT.

CDR3 nucleotides: TGTGCCAGCAGCCGACAGGGATTTGGAGGCAATCAGCCCCAGCATTTT. Protein product: CASSRQGFGGNQPQHF. The chain couples TRBV27 to TRBJ1-5, with TRBD1 matching 7 bases. The junction had 10 bases not matched to a gene; V was cut back by 6 bases and J by 2 bases. The germline V gene has CDR1 MNHEY and CDR2 SMNVEV (reference sequence). The CDR3 covers 16 residues.

This chain links TRBV15 with TRBJ1-2; 9 bases fit TRBD1. CDR3 length: 14 residues. Germline loops: CDR1 LNHNV, CDR2 YYDKDF (reference sequence). The V gene end was trimmed by 3 bases and the J gene end by 4 bases; junction bases not matched to a gene: 3. In DNA, the CDR3 is TGTGCCACCAGCAGGGACAGGGGACGCTATGGCTACACCTTC. Protein product: CATSRDRGRYGYTF.

The chain combines TRBV19 with TRBJ2-1, with D maybe TRBD2 (5 bases). This CDR3 is built from 14 residues. The germline V gene encodes CDR1 LNHDA and CDR2 SQIVND (reference sequence). The germline V and J ends were trimmed by 0 bases and 2 bases, with 5 bases remaining between them. The CDR3 nucleotides read TGTGCCAGTAGTATAGAGAGGGCCTACAATGAGCAGTTCTTC. This gives the protein CASSIERAYNEQFF.

The chain employs TRBV6-5 and TRBJ2-3, with D possibly being TRBD2 (6 bases). Per the germline V gene, CDR1 is MNHEY and CDR2 is SVGAGI. The CDR3 contains 15 residues. V lost 5 bases and J lost 2, with 14 bases in between. The CDR3 nucleotides read TGTGCCAGCAGTCATCGGAGGGGAAACACAGATACGCAGTATTTT. Its translation: CASSHRRGNTDTQYF.

This chain links TRBV2 with TRBJ2-3; 7 bases fit TRBD2. The junction had 5 bases not matched to a gene; V was cut back by 4 bases and J by 4 bases. CDR3 length: 14 residues. Germline V gene data show CDR1 as SNHLY and CDR2 as FYNNEI. The CDR3 nucleotides read TGTGCCAGCAGTGTCTTCGGACTAGCAGATACGCAGTATTTT. It translates to CASSVFGLADTQYF. Using reference TRBV2 and TRBJ2-3 for the parts outside the CDR3, the full variable domain is EPEVTQTPSHQVTQMGQEVILRCVPISNHLYFYWYRQILGQKVEFLVSFYNNEISEKSEIFDDQFSVERPDGSNFTLKIRSTKLEDSAMYFCASSVFGLADTQYFGPGTRLTVL.

The chain recombines TRBV29-1 with TRBJ2-1; perhaps TRBD1 as D (6 bases). The germline CDR1 and CDR2 sequences are SQVTM and ANQGSEA. This CDR3 has 15 amino acids. V lost 2 bases to trimming and J lost 8 bases, with 19 bases between them. The CDR3 loop is CSVERRRRGSDEQFF. CDR3 bases: TGCAGCGTTGAACGACGGCGAAGGGGGAGCGATGAGCAGTTCTTC.

This clone showed up just a few times. The chain employs TRBV10-2 and TRBJ2-5; D uncertain. This CDR3 has 11 amino acids. The V gene lost 4 bases and the J gene lost 6 bases, with 6 bases spanning the gap. Germline-derived CDR1 and CDR2 are WSHSY and SAAADI. CDR3 DNA sequence: TGCGCCAGCAGTGGAGAAAAGACCCAGTACTTC. Residues: CASSGEKTQYF.

The rearrangement joins TRBV7-6 to TRBJ2-3; 8 bases agree with TRBD2. Germline CDR1 and CDR2: SGHVS and FNYEAQ. The CDR3 spans 15 residues. Trimming cost V 7 bases and J 4 bases; bases outside gene matches: 10. CDR3 region: CASTTIRGGADTQYF. CDR3 nucleotides: TGTGCCAGCACCACCATCCGGGGGGGGGCAGATACGCAGTATTTT.

The chain employs TRBV29-1 and TRBJ2-4; 9 bases align to TRBD2. This CDR3 region has 14 residues. Looked up from germline, CDR1 is SQVTM and CDR2 is ANQGSEA. V lost 4 bases and J lost 7; bases outside the gene matches: 8. The chain's CDR3 is CSVAAGGRVNIQYF. In DNA form, the CDR3 reads TGCAGCGTTGCTGCGGGGGGGCGTGTGAACATTCAGTACTTC. Using reference TRBV29-1 and TRBJ2-4 for the parts outside the CDR3, the full variable domain is SAVISQKPSRDICQRGTSLTIQCQVDSQVTMMFWYRQQPGQSLTLIATANQGSEATYESGFVIDKFPISRPNLTFSTLTVSNMSPEDSSIYLCSVAAGGRVNIQYFGAGTRLSVL.

A single count supports this clone. The gene calls are TRBV7-2 and TRBJ1-2; D uncertain. Germline V lookup: CDR1 SGHTA, CDR2 FQGNSA. This CDR3 region has 12 residues. Trimming removed 7 bases at V and 8 bases at J, with 14 bases between. CDR3 sequence (DNA): TGTGCCAGCACCCCTGGGGAGGGCGGCTACACCTTC. Translated, it gives CASTPGEGGYTF.